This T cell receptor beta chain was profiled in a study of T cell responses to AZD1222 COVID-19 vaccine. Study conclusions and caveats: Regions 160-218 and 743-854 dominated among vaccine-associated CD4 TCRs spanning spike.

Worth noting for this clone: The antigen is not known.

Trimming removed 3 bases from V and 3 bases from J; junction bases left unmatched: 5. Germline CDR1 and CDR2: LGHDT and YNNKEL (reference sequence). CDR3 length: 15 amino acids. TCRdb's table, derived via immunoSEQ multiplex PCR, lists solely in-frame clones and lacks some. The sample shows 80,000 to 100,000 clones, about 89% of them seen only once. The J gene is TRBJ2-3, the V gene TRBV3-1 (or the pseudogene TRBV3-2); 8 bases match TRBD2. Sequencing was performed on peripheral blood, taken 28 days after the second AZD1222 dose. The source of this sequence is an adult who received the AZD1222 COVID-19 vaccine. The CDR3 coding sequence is TGTGCCAGCAGCCATCTAGCGGGTGCAACAGATACGCAGTATTTT. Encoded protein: CASSHLAGATDTQYF.